Shown below are 26 T cell receptor beta chains from a single sample sequenced in a study of blood T cell repertoires in COVID-19 (dated by TCRdb to about 2020). Library construction relied on the immunoSEQ multiplex PCR assay. Here the immuneACCESS table is served through TCRdb, limited to in-frame sequences with V and J called. Missing clones are a known gap in these copies; in checked studies unresolved V genes cover under half, and the rest lacks a known reason. For this sample there are 350,000 to 450,000 clones; 80% to 85% appear just once. Of the sample, around 5.1% falls within the top ten clones. Sample: PBMCs or T cells enriched from blood (not recorded which). Receptor source: a woman aged 45 to 65 who had recovered from COVID-19.

The J gene is TRBJ1-6, the V gene TRBV30; TRBD1 is a possible D gene (5 bases). CDR1 and CDR2 from the germline V gene are GTSNPN and SVGIG (reference sequence). The CDR3 has 13 residues. V lost 5 bases and J lost 7, with 12 bases in between. The CDR3 nucleotides read TGTGCCTGGGCGGGGGAGCTAAATTCACCCCTCCACTTT. This translates into CAWAGELNSPLHF.

The chain combines TRBV6-4 with TRBJ2-7, with a weak D call TRBD2 (7 bases). The CDR3 length is 17 residues. Germline V gives CDR1 MRHNA, CDR2 SNTAGT. Trimming took 8 bases from V and 6 from J, leaving 29 bases between them. CDR3 sequence: CASGRGGDPDGLGEQYF. Here the CDR3 DNA reads TGTGCCAGCGGGAGGGGGGGGGATCCCGACGGACTAGGCGAGCAGTACTTC.

This clone was counted between two and nine times. This chain links TRBV7-2 with TRBJ1-6; D may be TRBD1 (5 bases). The CDR3 has 15 amino acids. The germline V and J ends were trimmed by 0 bases and 7 bases, with 10 bases remaining between them. CDR1 is SGHTA and CDR2 is FQGNSA in the germline V gene. CDR3 protein: CASSLAEGSNSPLHF. The CDR3 DNA follows: TGTGCCAGCAGCTTAGCGGAGGGGTCGAATTCACCCCTCCACTTT.

This chain uses TRBV14 with TRBJ1-4, with 8 positions matching TRBD1. Germline V gives CDR1 SGHDN, CDR2 FVKESK. V gave up 4 bases and J gave up 4 bases; unmatched junction bases: 8. This CDR3 spans 16 amino acids. CDR3 loop: CASSPYPGQGNEKLFF. The CDR3 bases are TGTGCCAGCAGCCCCTATCCTGGACAGGGTAATGAAAAACTGTTTTTT.

The chain employs TRBV9 and TRBJ1-1; TRBD1 might be the D (6 bases). The germline V gene encodes CDR1 SGDLS and CDR2 YYNGEE. The CDR3 has 15 residues. With 0 bases removed from V and 3 bases from J, the gap between germline ends came to 12 bases. The DNA of the CDR3 is TGTGCCAGCAGCGTAGTAACAGGGACGGACACTGAAGCTTTCTTT. Amino acids: CASSVVTGTDTEAFF.

The chain carries TRBV29-1 and TRBJ1-2; 9 nucleotides agree with TRBD1. The CDR3 loop spans 16 amino acids. In germline, CDR1 is SQVTM, CDR2 ANQGSEA. The V gene end was trimmed by 0 bases and the J gene end by 3 bases; junction bases not matched to a gene: 8. The CDR3 sequence is CSVEDLGTGIDYGYTF. The DNA for the CDR3 is TGCAGCGTTGAAGATCTCGGGACAGGGATCGACTATGGCTACACCTTC.

The chain has TRBV30 and TRBJ2-2, with D possibly being TRBD2 (6 bases). Per the germline V gene, CDR1 is GTSNPN and CDR2 is SVGIG (reference sequence). The CDR3 is 13 amino acids. The germline V and J ends were trimmed by 5 bases and 4 bases, with 11 bases remaining between them. The CDR3 here is CAWARGTTGELFF. Written as DNA, the CDR3 is TGTGCCTGGGCTCGGGGGACCACCGGGGAGCTGTTTTTT.

The chain has TRBV18 and TRBJ1-5; D gene unclear. V was cut by 1 base and J by 7 bases, with 11 bases left in between. From germline, CDR1 is KGHSH and CDR2 LQKENI. The CDR3 consists of 14 residues. CDR3 residues: CASSPQEYGQPQHF. The DNA of the CDR3 is TGTGCCAGCTCACCACAGGAATACGGGCAGCCCCAGCATTTT.

The CDR3 protein is CASKWGSGTEAFF. CDR3 DNA sequence: TGTGCATCCAAGTGGGGAAGCGGCACTGAAGCTTTCTTT. This chain links TRBV25-1 with TRBJ1-1; no firm D call. The CDR3 sequence is 13 residues long. Germline CDR1 MGHDK, CDR2 SYGVNS.

The chain recombines TRBV5-1 with TRBJ2-7; 9 nucleotides match TRBD1. CDR3 size: 13 residues. CDR1 SGHRS and CDR2 YFSETQ come from the germline V gene. J lost 5 bases, V lost 2 bases, and 2 bases had no gene match. The CDR3 region has the DNA TGCGCCAGCAGCTTACAGGGGGCGAACGAGCAGTACTTC. Translated: CASSLQGANEQYF.

The chain couples TRBV5-5 to TRBJ2-5; possibly TRBD2 for D (6 bases). The CDR3 contains 15 residues. Germline CDR1 is SGHKS and CDR2 is YYEKEE (reference sequence). The V end lost 7 bases, the J end lost 1 base, and 17 bases lay between the germline ends. CDR3 amino acids: CASSHRGTVQETQYF. The CDR3 DNA sequence: TGTGCCAGCTCTCATCGGGGGACCGTCCAAGAGACCCAGTACTTC. Using reference TRBV5-5 and TRBJ2-5 for the parts outside the CDR3, the full variable domain is DAGVTQSPTHLIKTRGQQVTLRCSPISGHKSVSWYQQVLGQGPQFIFQYYEKEERGRGNFPDRFSARQFPNYSSELNVNALLLGDSALYLCASSHRGTVQETQYFGPGTRLLVL.

There are a few counts of this clone. Within the sample, other DNA sequences also encode this same CDR3. CDR3 loop: CASSPGQGAYGYTF. In DNA form, the CDR3 reads TGTGCCAGCTCACCCGGACAGGGGGCATATGGCTACACCTTC. V gene TRBV18 combines with J gene TRBJ1-2, with 11 bases lining up with TRBD1. The CDR3 loop spans 14 amino acids. V trimming: 3 bases; J trimming: 5 bases; junction bases outside the gene matches: 2. Per the germline V gene, CDR1 is KGHSH and CDR2 is LQKENI.

V and J are TRBV7-8 and TRBJ2-7; TRBD2 matches at 13 bases. V lost 5 bases and J lost 7; bases outside the gene matches: 5. The CDR3 spans 14 residues. Germline lookup yields CDR1 SGHVS and CDR2 FQNEAQ. In DNA, the CDR3 is TGTGCCAGCAGCCCTCCGGGACTAGCGGGGGAGCAGTACTTC. As protein: CASSPPGLAGEQYF.

This chain uses TRBV14 with TRBJ1-2, with D perhaps matching TRBD1 (5 bases). Germline loops: CDR1 SGHDN, CDR2 FVKESK. Trimming shortened V by 2 bases and J by 6 bases, and 10 bases separated the two germline ends. This CDR3 has 13 amino acids. This CDR3 reads CASSQFQGHGYTF. As DNA, the CDR3 is TGTGCCAGCAGCCAATTTCAGGGTCATGGCTACACCTTC.

J is TRBJ2-7 and V is TRBV11-3; TRBD2 agrees at 12 bases. The CDR3 sequence is 16 residues long. Germline trimming cut 5 bases from V and 1 base from J; bases unmatched to any gene: 6. Germline V gene data show CDR1 as SGHNT and CDR2 as YENEEA. Here the CDR3 reads CASSHTGTSGSYEQYF. CDR3 nucleotide sequence: TGTGCCAGCAGCCATACCGGGACTAGCGGGTCCTACGAGCAGTACTTC.

This sequence joins TRBV6-6 and TRBJ1-1; D gene uncertain. The CDR3 runs to 14 residues. CDR1 MNHNY and CDR2 SVGAGI come from the germline V gene (reference sequence). V was cut by 5 bases and J by 4 bases, with 14 bases left in between. CDR3 DNA: TGTGCCAGCAGTGACCCAGGTATGCTCACTGAAGCTTTCTTT. Encoded protein: CASSDPGMLTEAFF.

The rearrangement uses TRBV3-1 (or the pseudogene TRBV3-2) and TRBJ1-3, with D possibly TRBD1 on 5 matching bases. Per germline, CDR1 LGHDT and CDR2 YNNKEL (reference sequence). This CDR3 region has 14 residues. V gave up 5 bases and J gave up 4 bases, with 12 bases separating them. The CDR3: CASSKSGFGNTIYF. CDR3 coding DNA: TGTGCCAGCAGCAAATCAGGGTTCGGAAACACCATATATTTT.

The chain employs TRBV19 and TRBJ1-2, with 11 bases that match TRBD1. V lost 5 bases, J lost 4 bases, and 9 bases stayed unmatched. The CDR3 has 16 amino acids. CDR1 is LNHDA, CDR2 SQIVND, per germline (reference sequence). This CDR3 is CASSPMDRGRFYGYTF. In nucleotides, the CDR3 is TGTGCCAGTAGTCCCATGGACAGGGGGCGATTCTATGGCTACACCTTC.

V is TRBV28 and J is TRBJ1-1; 9 bases fit TRBD1. CDR3 size: 11 residues. Germline assignment: CDR1 MDHEN and CDR2 SYDVKM. After removal of 6 bases from V and 11 bases from J, the junction contained 4 bases not matched to a gene. CDR3 protein: CASSRDRVAFF. The CDR3 DNA reads TGTGCCAGCAGCCGGGACAGGGTGGCTTTCTTT.

This chain uses TRBV10-3 with TRBJ2-1, with TRBD2 identical over 8 bases. The CDR3 runs 14 residues. V gave up 3 bases and J gave up 8 bases; unmatched junction bases: 6. Germline CDR1 is ENHRY and CDR2 is SYGVKD. The DNA for the CDR3 is TGTGCCATCAGTGAAGGCGGGAGGCAGGATGAGCAGTTCTTC. Protein sequence: CAISEGGRQDEQFF.

This chain connects TRBV7-9 to TRBJ1-2; TRBD1 might be the D (5 bases). Trimming pared 1 base from V and 2 bases from J, leaving 11 bases between. Germline loops: CDR1 SEHNR, CDR2 FQNEAQ (reference sequence). CDR3 length equals 15 residues. The CDR3 coding sequence is TGTGCCAGCAGCTTAGACTTGGGGGGGAACTATGGCTACACCTTC. This sequence encodes CASSLDLGGNYGYTF.

The chain joins TRBV7-8 to TRBJ2-5; no definite D call. V dropped 3 bases and J dropped 1 base, with 6 bases sitting between them. The CDR3 totals 13 residues. The germline CDR1 and CDR2 sequences are SGHVS and FQNEAQ. CDR3 in amino acids: CASSLGSQETQYF. The CDR3 nucleotides are TGTGCCAGCAGCTTGGGCAGCCAAGAGACCCAGTACTTC.

The V gene is TRBV7-9, the J gene TRBJ1-1, with D perhaps TRBD1 (6 bases). The CDR3 covers 14 residues. Germline lookup yields CDR1 SEHNR and CDR2 FQNEAQ (reference sequence). V was clipped by 4 bases and J by 0 bases, with 9 bases between them. The CDR3 here is CASSSRQVNTEAFF. CDR3 bases: TGTGCCAGCAGCTCCAGACAGGTGAACACTGAAGCTTTCTTT.

This clone was detected once. The J gene is TRBJ1-2, the V gene TRBV14; the match to TRBD1 covers 7 bases. This CDR3 is built from 15 residues. Per the germline V gene, CDR1 is SGHDN and CDR2 is FVKESK. V was clipped by 0 bases and J by 8 bases; unmatched bases: 9. The CDR3 sequence is CASSQERTGLGGYTF. DNA of the CDR3: TGTGCCAGCAGCCAAGAAAGGACAGGCCTAGGGGGCTACACCTTC.

The V call is TRBV5-1, the J call TRBJ1-2, with a possible D match to TRBD1 (6 bases). This CDR3 is built from 16 residues. V lost 6 bases and J lost 4, with 22 bases in between. Germline V lookup: CDR1 SGHRS, CDR2 YFSETQ. CDR3 amino acids: CASTQGQTFSSYGYTF. DNA for the CDR3: TGCGCCAGCACACAAGGACAGACCTTTTCCTCCTATGGCTACACCTTC.

This clone was seen repeatedly, ten times or more. The rearrangement links TRBV7-2 to TRBJ1-3, with D perhaps matching TRBD1 (6 bases). The germline V and J ends were trimmed by 10 bases and 4 bases, with 17 bases remaining between them. The germline CDR1 and CDR2 sequences are SGHTA and FQGNSA. This CDR3 spans 14 amino acids. The CDR3 coding sequence is TGTGCCACCGAAAAGGGGGTTGCAGGAAACACCATATATTTT. This translates into CATEKGVAGNTIYF.